Detailed here is one TCR beta chain. Its antigen is not identified. Method: immunoSEQ multiplex PCR; TCRdb's copy keeps in-frame clones and lacks some. Of 25,000 to 35,000 clones listed, about 88% are singletons. This specimen belongs to a study of T cells in localized non-small cell lung cancer. Broader study findings: Adjacent lung had a median about 55 of the 100 largest tumor clones. Uninvolved adjacent lung showed higher T cell clonality than tumor. Sequence data derive from only one tumor region, so heterogeneity remains possible.

V gave up 4 bases and J gave up 3 bases, with 12 bases separating them. Per the germline V gene, CDR1 is MNHEY and CDR2 is SMNVEV (reference sequence). The CDR3 consists of 14 residues. This TCR derives from an older female donor with stage III squamous cell lung carcinoma. The material was peripheral blood, obtained before any cancer treatment. The gene calls are TRBV27 and TRBJ2-5; tentative D call: TRBD2 (6 bases). CDR3 sequence (DNA): TGTGCCAGCAGTTCCGATTCGGGGGAAGAGACCCAGTACTTC. Residues: CASSSDSGEETQYF.